Listed below are T cell receptor beta chains from one sample, sequenced in a study of metastatic and nonmetastatic thyroid tumors. MiXCR was used by TCRdb to re-call the PCR reads. The sample includes roughly 38,000 clones, 9.5% to 13% of them seen just once. The sample comprised blood. Every receptor here comes from a male donor with papillary thyroid cancer or a benign thyroid nodule (not recorded which). Some clones in this sample may be carry-over from other donors' samples. The CDR3 runs from the conserved cysteine through the conserved F or W. Each record gives: D gene, clone size, V gene, J gene, CDR3 DNA, CDR3 protein. A D gene is named only where the DNA matches it firmly. A row's size may be missing; if present it is once, few, many or a size class.

TRBD1,few,TRBV6-1,TRBJ2-2,TGTGCCAGCAGAGACAGGGGGAGCACCGAGGAGCTGTTTTTC,CASRDRGSTEELFF
.,few,TRBV28,TRBJ1-1,TGTGCCAGCGGTTCGGTGGGGACTGAAGCTTTCTTT,CASGSVGTEAFF
.,many,TRBV27,TRBJ2-1,TGTGCCAGCATAACGGCACCCGGGACCACGGGGCTGTTCTTC,CASITAPGTTGLFF
.,.,TRBV6-6,TRBJ1-1,TGTGCCAGCGGTTACGGAGCGGCTCTGAGCGAAGCTTTCTTT,CASGYGAALSEAFF
.,many,TRBV7-9,TRBJ1-2,TGTGCCAGCAGCTTTGGCGGGCTAGGCTACACCTTC,CASSFGGLGYTF
.,few,TRBV18,TRBJ2-5,TGTGCCAGCTCACCGGCAGGGTCCTCGCGAGAGACCCAGTACTTC,CASSPAGSSRETQYF
.,many,TRBV6-1,TRBJ2-1,TGTGCCAGGGGCTCTCGGGACGTCTCCTACAATGAGCAGTTCTTC,CARGSRDVSYNEQFF
.,.,TRBV28,TRBJ1-1,TGTGCCAGCAGTGCTGGGTTGATGAACACTGAAGCTTTCTTT,CASSAGLMNTEAFF
.,many,TRBV9,TRBJ2-1,TGTGCCAGCAGCTACTTCGTGGACGGAAGTAGGGGTGAGCAGTTCTTC,CASSYFVDGSRGEQFF
.,many,TRBV7-2,TRBJ1-1,TGTGCCAGCAGCCAAAACACTGAAGCTTTCTTT,CASSQNTEAFF
.,many,TRBV7-9,TRBJ2-1,TGTGCCAGCAGCCCGCGGGGGCAGGCCTACAATGAGCAGTTCTTC,CASSPRGQAYNEQFF
.,few,TRBV10-3,TRBJ1-6,TGTGCCATCAGAGGCAGCGGCGATAATTCACCCCTCCACTTT,CAIRGSGDNSPLHF
.,many,TRBV5-6,TRBJ1-4,TGTGCCAGCAGCTTGCGTCCTGGTGAGGCCGTAGAAAAACTGTTTTTT,CASSLRPGEAVEKLFF
.,few,TRBV28,TRBJ1-2,TGTGCCGGCAGTGGGGAGGGCCCGGGAGGCAGTGACTATGGCTACACCTTC,CAGSGEGPGGSDYGYTF
.,many,TRBV5-1,TRBJ2-2,TGCGCCAGCAGCTTTTGGGGCGCCGGGGAGCTGTTTTTT,CASSFWGAGELFF
TRBD1,.,TRBV7-2,TRBJ2-7,TGTGCCAGCAGCTCGATGACAGGGGTAATGAGGGAGCAGTACTTC,CASSSMTGVMREQYF
TRBD1,many,TRBV5-5,TRBJ2-3,TGTGCCAGCACCGAGGAGCGACAGGGTGGAACAGATACGCAGTATTTT,CASTEERQGGTDTQYF
TRBD1,many,TRBV30,TRBJ1-3,TGTGCCTGGAGCCCGGGACAGGGGTCAGGAAACACCATATATTTT,CAWSPGQGSGNTIYF
.,many,TRBV11-3,TRBJ2-2,TGTGCCAGCAGCTTAAGGGATGGGGGACCCACCCGGGAGCTGTTTTTT,CASSLRDGGPTRELFF
TRBD2,many,TRBV24-1,TRBJ2-2,TGTGCCGCCCGGACTAGCGTCGGCACCGGGGAGCTGTTTTTT,CAARTSVGTGELFF
.,many,TRBV7-6,TRBJ2-7,TGTGCCAGCAGCTTAGTACAGGGGGAGGGGGCCTACGAGCAGTACTTC,CASSLVQGEGAYEQYF
.,many,TRBV28,TRBJ1-6,TGTGCCAGCAGTGAGGAGGGTTCACCCCTCCACTTT,CASSEEGSPLHF
.,many,TRBV10-3,TRBJ2-1,TGTGCCATCAGTGAGGAACCTACTAATGAGCAGTTCTTC,CAISEEPTNEQFF
TRBD2,many,TRBV4-1,TRBJ2-7,TGCGCCAGCAGCCAAGCACCGGGACTAGCTTCACCCTACGAGCAGTACTTC,CASSQAPGLASPYEQYF
TRBD2,once,TRBV5-1,TRBJ2-3,TGCGCCAGCAGCTTGCTAGCGGTAGTGGGCACAGATACGCAGTATTTT,CASSLLAVVGTDTQYF
.,many,TRBV4-1,TRBJ2-6,TGCGCCAGCAGCCAAGCCACAGGGACTGGGGCCAACGTCCTGACTTTC,CASSQATGTGANVLTF
.,many,TRBV19,TRBJ2-7,TGTGCCAGTAGTATTGCGGTAGGCTACGAGCAGTACTTC,CASSIAVGYEQYF
.,many,TRBV30,TRBJ2-7,TGTGCCTGGAGTGTCTCCTTTGGGGACGAGCAGTACTTC,CAWSVSFGDEQYF
.,many,TRBV28,TRBJ1-1,TGTGCCAGCAGTTTCCCGGGGTTCGGAGAAGGTGAAGCTTTCTTT,CASSFPGFGEGEAFF
.,many,TRBV6-2/TRBV6-3,TRBJ1-1,TGTGCCAGCAGTCCGAATGTCGTGAACACTGAAGCTTTCTTT,CASSPNVVNTEAFF
.,.,TRBV7-3,TRBJ1-2,TGTGCCAGCAGCTTAAATGGCAGGGGCATTAGAGGCTACACCTTC,CASSLNGRGIRGYTF
TRBD2,many,TRBV30,TRBJ2-3,TGTGCCTGGAGCGGTAGCGGGAGGGGGGCAGATACGCAGTATTTT,CAWSGSGRGADTQYF
TRBD1,.,TRBV6-2/TRBV6-3,TRBJ1-2,TGTGCCGGCATTTACTCGACAGGGCGGTCCTATGGCTACACCTTC,CAGIYSTGRSYGYTF
.,many,TRBV7-9,TRBJ2-5,TGTGCCAGCAGTCGTAACTTGGGGTACCAAGAGACCCAGTACTTC,CASSRNLGYQETQYF
TRBD1,many,TRBV7-2,TRBJ2-7,TGTGCCAGCAGCTTAGAAGGGACAGGCTTCTACGAGCAGTACTTC,CASSLEGTGFYEQYF
TRBD1,many,TRBV5-1,TRBJ1-4,TGCGCCAGCAGCTTGTGGACAGGGGCTAATGAAAAACTGTTTTTT,CASSLWTGANEKLFF
.,many,TRBV7-7,TRBJ2-2,TGTGCTAGCAGCTTATCTATCGGCGGGGAGCTGTTTTTT,CASSLSIGGELFF
TRBD1,many,TRBV7-2,TRBJ2-3,TGTGCCAGCAGCTACACCCCACAGGGGTTCACAGATACGCAGTATTTT,CASSYTPQGFTDTQYF
TRBD2,many,TRBV20-1,TRBJ2-4,TGCAGTGCCCACCCCCCCGGGAGGGAAAAAAACATTCAGTACTTC,CSAHPPGREKNIQYF
TRBD2,.,TRBV9,TRBJ2-1,TGTGCCAGCAGCGCCCTAGCGGGGTACAATGAGCAGTTCTTC,CASSALAGYNEQFF
TRBD2,few,TRBV28,TRBJ2-1,TGCGCCAGCAGTTTGGCGACTAGCGGCAACCCTGTAGGGTTCTTC,CASSLATSGNPVGFF
.,many,TRBV24-1,TRBJ2-1,TGTGCCACCGGGTCCGGGGATCTGAATGAGCAGTTCTTC,CATGSGDLNEQFF
.,.,TRBV7-2,TRBJ2-7,TGTGCCAGCAGCTTAGGGGCGTCGAGTTTCCACGAGCAGTACTTC,CASSLGASSFHEQYF
.,many,TRBV28,TRBJ1-1,TGTGCCAGCAGATCGTCCGCCGAGAACACTGAAGCTTTCTTT,CASRSSAENTEAFF
TRBD1,many,TRBV4-3,TRBJ2-7,TGCGCCAGCAGCCCGCAACACGACAGGGTCTCCTACGAGCAGTACTTC,CASSPQHDRVSYEQYF
.,many,TRBV4-3,TRBJ2-3,TGCGCCAGCAGCCAAGAATCCCCTCCCGAGACGCAGTATTTT,CASSQESPPETQYF
.,.,TRBV30,TRBJ1-2,TGTGCCTGGATTCGTCGTGGCGTCGTCTATGGCTACACCTTC,CAWIRRGVVYGYTF
.,many,TRBV28,TRBJ1-1,TGTGCCAGCAGTTCATTCGATTCGGGGGGCAACCCTGAAGCTTTCTTT,CASSSFDSGGNPEAFF
.,many,TRBV20-1,TRBJ1-5,TGCAGTGCAACGTGGTCAGGTTCTAGCAATCAGCCCCAGCATTTT,CSATWSGSSNQPQHF
.,many,TRBV20-1,TRBJ2-2,TGCAGTGCTAGACCGCTAAACACCGGGGAGCTGTTTTTT,CSARPLNTGELFF
TRBD1,.,TRBV4-1,TRBJ2-2,TGCGCCAGCAGCCAAGAAATAGGCAGGACAGGGGGTCATGGCGGGGAGCTGTTTTTT,CASSQEIGRTGGHGGELFF
.,.,TRBV7-9,TRBJ2-5,TGTGCCAGCAGCCCCCGGTACCGACACCAAGAGACCCAGTACTTC,CASSPRYRHQETQYF
TRBD1,many,TRBV4-3,TRBJ2-3,TGCGCCAGCAGCCAAGGGACAGGGTCAGATACGCAGTATTTT,CASSQGTGSDTQYF
TRBD2,many,TRBV7-2,TRBJ2-7,TGTGCCAGCAGCTTAGCTGGTAGCGGGGGGTTCTACGAGCAGTACTTC,CASSLAGSGGFYEQYF
.,few,TRBV6-1,TRBJ2-2,TGTGCCAGCACCTCTTCTAGCGTGCCGACGAACACCGGGGAGCTTTTTTTT,CASTSSSVPTNTGELFF
TRBD2,many,TRBV7-8,TRBJ2-7,TGTGCCAGCAGCAAAACCCCAAAACTAGCGGGAGGGCCTTACGAGCAGTACTTC,CASSKTPKLAGGPYEQYF
.,medium-sized,TRBV20-1,TRBJ2-2,TGCAGTGCTAGAGTCCCGGTCGGGGACACCGGGGAGCTGTTTTTT,CSARVPVGDTGELFF
TRBD1,many,TRBV5-8,TRBJ2-7,TGTGCCAGCAGCTTGCGCGGGACAGGATACGAGCAGTACTTC,CASSLRGTGYEQYF
.,many,TRBV28,TRBJ2-3,TGTGCCAGCAGCTCAACGGGGCTTGTCACAGATACGCAGTATTTT,CASSSTGLVTDTQYF
.,many,TRBV28,TRBJ1-1,TGTGCCAGCAGTCCCACCCCCTCTATGAACACTGAAGCTTTCTTT,CASSPTPSMNTEAFF